This T cell receptor beta chain comes out of a study of T cell repertoires in cytomegalovirus infection. Study information: Public TCR beta signatures were indicative of both CMV infection and a matching HLA type. Study-level results: Clonotype analysis showed dominance of the ex vivo response by HLA-C-restricted CMV-specific TCR beta clonotypes. Of the TCR beta families, the public ones yielded a cumulative frequency that identified carriers of CMV plus the relevant HLA.

Trimming pared 5 bases from V and 5 bases from J, leaving 10 bases between. Germline-derived CDR1 and CDR2 are SGHTA and FQGNSA. This CDR3 comprises 14 residues. MiXCR was run by TCRdb on the reads, yielding one entry per CDR3 protein. This sample has approximately 400,000 distinct CDR3 sequences, with 31% found just once. Concerning this clonotype: As yet, its antigen is unknown.

The sample was PBMCs. The chain links TRBV7-2 to TRBJ1-6; D is uncertain. This clonotype was sampled from a human donor in good health (CMV status not recorded). Some clones in this sample may be carry-over from other donors' samples. Here the CDR3 DNA reads TGTGCCAGCAGCCAACACAGACATAATTCACCCCTCCACTTT. It specifies CASSQHRHNSPLHF.